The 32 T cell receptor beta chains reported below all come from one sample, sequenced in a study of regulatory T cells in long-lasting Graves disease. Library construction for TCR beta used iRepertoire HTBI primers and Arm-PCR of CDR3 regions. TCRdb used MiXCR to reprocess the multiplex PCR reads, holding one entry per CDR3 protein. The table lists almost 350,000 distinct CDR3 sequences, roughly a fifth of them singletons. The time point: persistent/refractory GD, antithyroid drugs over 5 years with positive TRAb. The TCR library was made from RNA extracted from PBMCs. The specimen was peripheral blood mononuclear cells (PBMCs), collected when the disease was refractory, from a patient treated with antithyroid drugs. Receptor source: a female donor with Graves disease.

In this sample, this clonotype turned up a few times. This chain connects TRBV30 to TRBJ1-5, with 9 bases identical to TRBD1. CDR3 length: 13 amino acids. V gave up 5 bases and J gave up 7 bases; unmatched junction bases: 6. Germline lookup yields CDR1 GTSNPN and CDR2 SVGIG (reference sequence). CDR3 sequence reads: CAWGTGKRQPQHF. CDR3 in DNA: TGTGCCTGGGGGACAGGGAAGCGCCAGCCCCAGCATTTT.

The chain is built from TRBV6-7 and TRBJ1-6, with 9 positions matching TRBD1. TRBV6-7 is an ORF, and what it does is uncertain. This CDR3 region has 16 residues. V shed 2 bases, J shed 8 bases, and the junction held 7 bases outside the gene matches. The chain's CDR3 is CASSYGGQGAHSPLHF. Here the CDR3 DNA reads TGTGCCAGCAGTTACGGGGGACAGGGTGCGCATTCACCCCTCCACTTT.

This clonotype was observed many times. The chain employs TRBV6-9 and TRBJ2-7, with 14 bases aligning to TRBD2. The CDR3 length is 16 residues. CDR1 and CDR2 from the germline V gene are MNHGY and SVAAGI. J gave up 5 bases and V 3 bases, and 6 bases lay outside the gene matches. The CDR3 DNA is TGTGCCAGCAGTTACCCCCAGACTAGCGGGAGGGACGAGCAGTACTTC. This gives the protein CASSYPQTSGRDEQYF.

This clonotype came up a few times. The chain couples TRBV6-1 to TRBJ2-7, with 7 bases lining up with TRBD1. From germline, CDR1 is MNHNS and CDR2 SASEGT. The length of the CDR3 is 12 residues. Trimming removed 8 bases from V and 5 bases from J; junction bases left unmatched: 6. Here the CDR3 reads CASRTGRDEQYF. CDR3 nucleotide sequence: TGTGCCAGCCGGACAGGTCGAGACGAGCAGTACTTC.

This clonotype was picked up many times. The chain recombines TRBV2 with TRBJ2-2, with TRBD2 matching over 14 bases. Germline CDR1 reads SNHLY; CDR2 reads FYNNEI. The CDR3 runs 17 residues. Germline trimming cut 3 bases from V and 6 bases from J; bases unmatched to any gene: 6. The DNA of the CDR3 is TGTGCCAGCAGTGAGACTAGCGGGAGGGCCGAAGCCGGGGAGCTGTTTTTT. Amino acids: CASSETSGRAEAGELFF.

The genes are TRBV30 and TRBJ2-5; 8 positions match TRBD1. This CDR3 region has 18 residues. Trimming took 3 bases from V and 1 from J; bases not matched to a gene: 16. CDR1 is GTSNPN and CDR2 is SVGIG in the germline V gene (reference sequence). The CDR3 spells CAWSVGTGFSRFQETQYF. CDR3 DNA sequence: TGTGCCTGGAGCGTAGGGACAGGCTTTTCTCGCTTCCAAGAGACCCAGTACTTC.

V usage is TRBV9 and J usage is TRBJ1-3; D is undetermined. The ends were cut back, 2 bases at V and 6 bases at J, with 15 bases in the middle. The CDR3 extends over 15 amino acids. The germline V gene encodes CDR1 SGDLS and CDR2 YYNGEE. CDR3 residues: CASSVEGGRQNTIYF. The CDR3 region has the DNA TGTGCCAGCAGCGTTGAGGGTGGGCGACAAAACACCATATATTTT.

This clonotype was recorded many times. The CDR3 nucleotides read TGTGCCAGCAGGCGTCGACAGGGGTGGAACACTGAAGCTTTCTTT. Amino acids: CASRRRQGWNTEAFF. The chain has TRBV12-3 or TRBV12-4 and TRBJ1-1; 8 nucleotides align to TRBD1. This CDR3 is built from 15 residues. After removal of 6 bases from V and 1 base from J, the junction contained 7 bases not matched to a gene.

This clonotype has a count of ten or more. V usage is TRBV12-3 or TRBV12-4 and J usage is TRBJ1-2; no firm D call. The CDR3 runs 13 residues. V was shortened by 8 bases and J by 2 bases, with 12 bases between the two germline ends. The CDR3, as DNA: TGTGCCAGCGCCCCGGGAATGAACTATGGCTACACCTTC. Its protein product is CASAPGMNYGYTF.

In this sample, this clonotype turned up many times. This CDR3 reads CASSLDLLQAWTEAFF. Written as DNA, the CDR3 is TGTGCCAGCAGCTTAGATCTTCTACAGGCGTGGACTGAAGCTTTCTTT. The chain uses TRBV7-2 and TRBJ1-1, with D possibly TRBD1 on 5 matching bases. Trimming cost V 1 base and J 5 bases, with 17 bases left between them. The CDR3 is made up of 16 amino acids. Germline CDR1 SGHTA, CDR2 FQGNSA. Complete variable domain (other parts from reference TRBV7-2 and TRBJ1-1): GAGVSQSPSNKVTEKGKDVELRCDPISGHTALYWYRQSLGQGLEFLIYFQGNSAPDKSGLPSDRFSAERTGGSVSTLTIQRTQQEDSAVYLCASSLDLLQAWTEAFFGQGTRLTVV.

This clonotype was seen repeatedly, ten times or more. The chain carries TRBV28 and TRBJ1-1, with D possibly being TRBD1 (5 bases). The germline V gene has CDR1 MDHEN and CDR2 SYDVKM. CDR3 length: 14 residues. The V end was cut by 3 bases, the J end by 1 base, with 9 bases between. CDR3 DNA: TGTGCCAGCAGTTTTTACAGGAGGAACACTGAAGCTTTCTTT. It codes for CASSFYRRNTEAFF.

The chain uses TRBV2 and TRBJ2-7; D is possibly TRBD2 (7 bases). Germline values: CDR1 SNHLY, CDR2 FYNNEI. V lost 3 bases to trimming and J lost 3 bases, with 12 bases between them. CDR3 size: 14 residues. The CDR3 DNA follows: TGTGCCAGCAGTGATTGGAGGGGGGGCTACGAGCAGTACTTC. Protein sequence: CASSDWRGGYEQYF.

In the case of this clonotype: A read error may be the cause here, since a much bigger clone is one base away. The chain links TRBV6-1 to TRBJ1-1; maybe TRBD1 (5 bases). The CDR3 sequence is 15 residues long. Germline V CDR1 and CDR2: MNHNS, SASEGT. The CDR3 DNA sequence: TGTGCCAGCCAGAGGGACTCAGTCAGGAACACTGAAGCTTCCTTT. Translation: CASQRDSVRNTEASF.

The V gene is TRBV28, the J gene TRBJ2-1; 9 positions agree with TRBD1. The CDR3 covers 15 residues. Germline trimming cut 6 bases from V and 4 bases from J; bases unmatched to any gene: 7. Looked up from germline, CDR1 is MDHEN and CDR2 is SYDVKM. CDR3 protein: CASSTRQGVYNEQFF. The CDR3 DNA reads TGTGCCAGCAGCACTAGACAGGGGGTATACAATGAGCAGTTCTTC.

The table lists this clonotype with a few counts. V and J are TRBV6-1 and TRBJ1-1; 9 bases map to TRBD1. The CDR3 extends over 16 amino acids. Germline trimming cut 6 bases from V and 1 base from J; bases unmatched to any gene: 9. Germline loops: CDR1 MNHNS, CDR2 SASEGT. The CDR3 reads CASRGTGRLGNTEAFF. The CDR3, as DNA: TGTGCCAGCAGGGGGACAGGGAGGTTGGGGAACACTGAAGCTTTCTTT.

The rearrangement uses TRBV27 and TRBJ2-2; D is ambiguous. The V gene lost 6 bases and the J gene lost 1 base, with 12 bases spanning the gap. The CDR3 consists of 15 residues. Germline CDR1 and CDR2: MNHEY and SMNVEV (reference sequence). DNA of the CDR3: TGTGCCAGCAGACCGGACGGCCTGAACACCGGGGAGCTGTTTTTT. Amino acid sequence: CASRPDGLNTGELFF.

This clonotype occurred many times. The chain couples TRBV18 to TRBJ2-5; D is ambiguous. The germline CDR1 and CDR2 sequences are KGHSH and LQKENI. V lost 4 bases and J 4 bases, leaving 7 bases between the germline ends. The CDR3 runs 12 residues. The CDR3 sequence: CASSRKGETQYF. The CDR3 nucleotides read TGTGCCAGCTCACGAAAAGGAGAGACCCAGTACTTC.

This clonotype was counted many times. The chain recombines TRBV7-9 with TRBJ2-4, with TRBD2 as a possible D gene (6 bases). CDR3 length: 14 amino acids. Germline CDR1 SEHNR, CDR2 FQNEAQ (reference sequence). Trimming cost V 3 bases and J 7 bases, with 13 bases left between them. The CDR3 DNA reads TGTGCCAGCAGCTTGGAGGGGTTCGGGAACATTCAGTACTTC. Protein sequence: CASSLEGFGNIQYF.

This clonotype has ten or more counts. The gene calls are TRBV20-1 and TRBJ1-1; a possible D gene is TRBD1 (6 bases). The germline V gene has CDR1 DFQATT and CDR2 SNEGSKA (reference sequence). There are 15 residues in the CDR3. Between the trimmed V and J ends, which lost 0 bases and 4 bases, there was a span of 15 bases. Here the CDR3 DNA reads TGCAGTGCTAGAGATTGGGGGGCGCCGAGCACTGAAGCTTTCTTT. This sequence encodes CSARDWGAPSTEAFF.

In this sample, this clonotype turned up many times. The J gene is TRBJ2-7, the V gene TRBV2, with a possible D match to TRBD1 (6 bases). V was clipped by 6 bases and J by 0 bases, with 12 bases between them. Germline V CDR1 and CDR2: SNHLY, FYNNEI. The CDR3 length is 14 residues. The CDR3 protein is CASSHRDNSYEQYF. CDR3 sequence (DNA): TGTGCCAGCAGCCACCGGGACAACTCCTACGAGCAGTACTTC.

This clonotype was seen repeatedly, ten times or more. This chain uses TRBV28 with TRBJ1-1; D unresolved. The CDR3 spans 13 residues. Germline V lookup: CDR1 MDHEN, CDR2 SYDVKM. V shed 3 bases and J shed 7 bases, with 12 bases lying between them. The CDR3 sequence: CASSLTGKIEAFF. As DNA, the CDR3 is TGTGCCAGCAGTTTGACCGGGAAAATTGAAGCTTTCTTT. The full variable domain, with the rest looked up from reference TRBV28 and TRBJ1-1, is DVKVTQSSRYLVKRTGEKVFLECVQDMDHENMFWYRQDPGLGLRLIYFSYDVKMKEKGDIPEGYSVSREKKERFSLILESASTNQTSMYLCASSLTGKIEAFFGQGTRLTVV.

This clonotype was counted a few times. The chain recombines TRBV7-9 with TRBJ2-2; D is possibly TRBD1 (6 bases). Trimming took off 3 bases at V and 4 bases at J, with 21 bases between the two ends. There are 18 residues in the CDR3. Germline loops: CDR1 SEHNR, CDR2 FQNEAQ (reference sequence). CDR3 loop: CASSFTPSLTGVTGELFF. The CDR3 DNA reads TGTGCCAGCAGCTTTACCCCGTCCCTGACAGGAGTCACCGGGGAGCTGTTTTTT.

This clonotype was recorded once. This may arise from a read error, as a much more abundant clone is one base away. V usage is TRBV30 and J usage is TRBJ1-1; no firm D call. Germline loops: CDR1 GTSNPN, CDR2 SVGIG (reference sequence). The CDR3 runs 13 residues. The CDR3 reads CARGRSMNTEVFF. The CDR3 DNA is TGTGCCAGAGGAAGGAGTATGAACACTGAAGTTTTCTTT.

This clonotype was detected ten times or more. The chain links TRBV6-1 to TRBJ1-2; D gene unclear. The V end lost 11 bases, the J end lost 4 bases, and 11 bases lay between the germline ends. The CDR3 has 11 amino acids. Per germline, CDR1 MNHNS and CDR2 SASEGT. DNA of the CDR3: TGTGCCGCGGGCGGAGTCTATGGCTACACCTTC. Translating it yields CAAGGVYGYTF.

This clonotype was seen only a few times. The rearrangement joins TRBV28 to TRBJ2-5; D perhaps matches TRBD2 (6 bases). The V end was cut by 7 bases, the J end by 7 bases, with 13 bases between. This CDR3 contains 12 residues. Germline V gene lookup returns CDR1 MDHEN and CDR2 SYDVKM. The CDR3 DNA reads TGTGCCAGCACTCGGGACTGGCTGACCCAGTACTTC. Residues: CASTRDWLTQYF. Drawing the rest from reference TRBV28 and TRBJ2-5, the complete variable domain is DVKVTQSSRYLVKRTGEKVFLECVQDMDHENMFWYRQDPGLGLRLIYFSYDVKMKEKGDIPEGYSVSREKKERFSLILESASTNQTSMYLCASTRDWLTQYFGPGTRLLVL.

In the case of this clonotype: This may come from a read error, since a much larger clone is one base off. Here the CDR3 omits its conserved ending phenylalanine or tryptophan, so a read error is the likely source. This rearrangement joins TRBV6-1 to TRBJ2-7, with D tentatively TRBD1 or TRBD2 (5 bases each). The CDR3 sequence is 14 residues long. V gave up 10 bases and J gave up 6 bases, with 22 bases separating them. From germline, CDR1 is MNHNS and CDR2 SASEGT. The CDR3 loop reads CATIEPGTPAEQYL. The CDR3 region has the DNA TGTGCCACCATTGAACCAGGGACCCCTGCCGAGCAGTACCTC.

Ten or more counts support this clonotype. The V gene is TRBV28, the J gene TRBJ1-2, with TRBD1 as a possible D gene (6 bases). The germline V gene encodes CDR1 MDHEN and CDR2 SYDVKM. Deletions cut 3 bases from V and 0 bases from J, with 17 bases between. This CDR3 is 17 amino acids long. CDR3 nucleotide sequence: TGTGCCAGCAGTTTGGGAGGCAGGGGAAGTTCTAACTATGGCTACACCTTC. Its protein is CASSLGGRGSSNYGYTF.

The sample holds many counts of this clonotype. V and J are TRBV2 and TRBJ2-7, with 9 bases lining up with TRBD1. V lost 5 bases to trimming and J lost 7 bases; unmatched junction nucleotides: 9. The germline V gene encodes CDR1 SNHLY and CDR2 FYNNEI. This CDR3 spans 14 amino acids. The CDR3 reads CASSYDRGNGEQYF. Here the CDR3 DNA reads TGTGCCAGCAGTTATGACAGGGGGAATGGGGAGCAGTACTTC. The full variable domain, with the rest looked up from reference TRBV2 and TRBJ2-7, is EPEVTQTPSHQVTQMGQEVILRCVPISNHLYFYWYRQILGQKVEFLVSFYNNEISEKSEIFDDQFSVERPDGSNFTLKIRSTKLEDSAMYFCASSYDRGNGEQYFGPGTRLTVT.

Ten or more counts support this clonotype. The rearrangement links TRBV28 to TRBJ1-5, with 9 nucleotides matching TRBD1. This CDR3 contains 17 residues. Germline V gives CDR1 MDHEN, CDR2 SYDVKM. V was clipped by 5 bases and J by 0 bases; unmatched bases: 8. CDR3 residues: CASSPGDREYSNQPQHF. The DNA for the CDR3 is TGTGCCAGCAGTCCAGGGGACAGGGAGTATAGCAATCAGCCCCAGCATTTT.

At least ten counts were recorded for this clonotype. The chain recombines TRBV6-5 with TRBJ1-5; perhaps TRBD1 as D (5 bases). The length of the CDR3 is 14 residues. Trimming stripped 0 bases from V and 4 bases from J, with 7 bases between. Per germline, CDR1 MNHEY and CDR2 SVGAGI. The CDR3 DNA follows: TGTGCCAGCAGTTACTCGACAGTGAATCAGCCCCAGCATTTT. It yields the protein CASSYSTVNQPQHF.

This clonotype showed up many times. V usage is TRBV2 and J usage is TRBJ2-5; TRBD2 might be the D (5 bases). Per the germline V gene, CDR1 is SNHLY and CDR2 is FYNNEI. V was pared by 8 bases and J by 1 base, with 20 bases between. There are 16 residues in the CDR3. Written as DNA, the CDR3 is TGTGCCAGCTCCCACTCCCCGGAGGCGGCCCAAGAGACCCAGTACTTC. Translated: CASSHSPEAAQETQYF.

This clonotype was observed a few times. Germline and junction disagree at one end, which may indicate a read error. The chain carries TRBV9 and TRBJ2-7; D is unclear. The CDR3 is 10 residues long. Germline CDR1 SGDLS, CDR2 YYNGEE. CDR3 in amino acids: CASSAARGPF. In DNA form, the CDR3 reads TGTGCCAGCAGCGCGGCCCGCGGTCCCTTC.